Detailed here is one T cell receptor (beta chain). The antigen remains undetermined. The data originate from a study of cytomegalovirus exposure and HLA in healthy donors. In the study overall: Early released data comprised approximately 85 million unique TCRs from HLA-typed donors. For the approximately 410 genotyped donors, 81% fell within the Caucasian-associated ancestry cluster. Study-wide points: Likely technical artifact: a cluster of highly shared sequence variants.

PCR primers comprised 60 Vbeta and 13 Jbeta primers. TCRdb keeps only in-frame clones here, not all; method: immunoSEQ multiplex PCR. The sample lists 200,000 to 250,000 clones, 65% to 85% occurring once. The V end lost 3 bases, the J end lost 7 bases, and 25 bases lay between the germline ends. Germline V gene sequence: CDR1 MDHEN, CDR2 SYDVKM. CDR3 length: 18 residues. This chain connects TRBV28 to TRBJ1-5; possible D gene TRBD1, 6 bases. The TCR comes from a man aged 25 to 40 in good health and CMV-seronegative. The sample was PBMCs. The CDR3 DNA is TGTGCCAGCAGTTTCCTCATCCTACAGGGCAGGGGAGGGCAGCCCCAGCATTTT. It codes for CASSFLILQGRGGQPQHF.